Listed below are T cell receptor beta chains from one sample, sequenced in a study of blood T cell repertoires in COVID-19. Measured with immunoSEQ multiplex PCR; TCRdb has only the in-frame clones, and not every one. The sample has 100,000 or so clones, 85% seen once. The sample was peripheral blood. These receptors originate from a woman in her 70s with active or convalescent COVID-19. CDR3s include the opening cysteine and the closing phenylalanine or tryptophan. A D gene is named only where the DNA matches it firmly. A row's size may be missing; if present it is once, few, many or a size class.

D gene	clone size	CDR3 length	J gene	V gene	CDR3 protein	CDR3 DNA
NA	NA	15	TRBJ1-1	TRBV15	CATSREGSGSTEAFF	TGTGCCACCAGCAGAGAAGGGTCAGGGTCCACTGAAGCTTTCTTT
NA	NA	15	TRBJ2-5	TRBV5-6	CASTPLSGDQETQYF	TGTGCCAGCACCCCCCTAAGCGGTGACCAAGAGACCCAGTACTTC
NA	NA	15	TRBJ1-3	TRBV18	CASSPWAASGNTIYF	TGTGCCAGCTCCCCCTGGGCAGCCTCTGGAAACACCATATATTTT
TRBD2	NA	16	TRBJ2-7	TRBV9	CASSVGLAGGIYEQYF	TGTGCCAGCAGCGTGGGACTAGCGGGAGGGATATACGAGCAGTACTTC
NA	once	14	TRBJ1-5	TRBV19	CASSPQTPMGPQHF	TGTGCCAGTAGTCCTCAGACACCGATGGGGCCCCAGCATTTT
TRBD1	NA	16	TRBJ2-5	TRBV6-5	CASSYTRQGARGTQYF	TGTGCCAGCAGTTACACAAGACAGGGGGCGCGGGGGACCCAGTACTTC
TRBD1	once	16	TRBJ2-4	TRBV4-1	CASSPHPRTGANIQYF	TGCGCCAGCAGCCCCCATCCCAGGACAGGGGCAAACATTCAGTACTTC
TRBD2	few	16	TRBJ2-5	TRBV7-2	CASSEDSGRARETQYF	TGTGCCAGCAGCGAAGATAGCGGGAGGGCCAGGGAGACCCAGTACTTC
TRBD1	NA	18	TRBJ2-1	TRBV7-9	CASSSTTGGQGPYNEQFF	TGTGCCAGCAGCTCGACTACCGGGGGACAGGGGCCCTACAATGAGCAGTTCTTC
TRBD2	NA	16	TRBJ2-1	TRBV7-6	CASSLARAGADNEQFF	TGTGCCAGCAGCTTAGCGAGGGCGGGAGCAGACAATGAGCAGTTCTTC
TRBD2	NA	18	TRBJ2-7	TRBV23-1	CASSQSCDYSGDSYEQYF	TGCGCCAGCAGTCAATCATGCGATTATAGCGGGGACTCCTACGAGCAGTACTTC
NA	NA	11	TRBJ2-5	TRBV14	CASSQAGTQYF	TGTGCCAGCAGCCAAGCGGGGACCCAGTACTTC
NA	NA	13	TRBJ1-1	TRBV5-6	CASSLLLNTEAFF	TGTGCCAGCAGCTTGTTGCTAAACACTGAAGCTTTCTTT
TRBD1	NA	16	TRBJ1-1	TRBV10-3	CAISESEAGRGPEAFF	TGTGCCATCAGTGAGTCAGAAGCGGGCAGGGGGCCTGAAGCTTTCTTT
TRBD1	NA	14	TRBJ2-2	TRBV2	CASRRQGETGELFF	TGTGCCAGCAGGCGGCAGGGGGAGACCGGGGAGCTGTTTTTT
TRBD1	once	15	TRBJ2-4	TRBV15	CATSSRGIAKNIQYF	TGTGCCACCAGCAGCAGGGGGATAGCCAAAAACATTCAGTACTTC
NA	NA	15	TRBJ1-2	TRBV15	CATSLEPQGRNGYTF	TGTGCCACCAGCCTAGAACCCCAGGGGAGAAATGGCTACACCTTC
NA	NA	11	TRBJ2-5	TRBV20-1	CSATPTRTQYF	TGCAGTGCTACCCCTACGCGGACCCAGTACTTC
TRBD1	NA	16	TRBJ2-3	TRBV24-1	CATSDGQGSRTDTQYF	TGTGCCACCAGTGATGGACAGGGTTCTCGGACAGATACGCAGTATTTT
NA	NA	16	TRBJ1-6	TRBV6-5	CASSYGGGSYNSPLHF	TGTGCCAGCAGTTACGGGGGGGGCTCCTATAATTCACCCCTCCACTTT
NA	NA	14	TRBJ2-7	TRBV19	CASSLRTASYEQYF	TGTGCCAGTAGTTTAAGGACTGCTTCCTACGAGCAGTACTTC
NA	NA	14	TRBJ2-7	TRBV5-8	CASSRGRGSYEQYF	TGTGCCAGCAGCCGGGGCAGGGGCTCCTACGAGCAGTACTTC
TRBD1	NA	15	TRBJ1-6	TRBV5-8	CASSYQGGHDSPLHF	TGTGCCAGCAGCTACCAGGGGGGACATGATTCACCCCTCCACTTT
NA	NA	17	TRBJ2-2	TRBV28	CASSYWPRVANTGELFF	TGTGCCAGCAGTTACTGGCCACGGGTAGCGAACACCGGGGAGCTGTTTTTT
TRBD1	NA	18	TRBJ1-4	TRBV28	CASSLLPPGRGAMEKLFF	TGTGCCAGCAGTTTATTACCACCGGGCAGGGGGGCTATGGAAAAACTGTTTTTT
TRBD1	NA	14	TRBJ1-6	TRBV2	CASSSGTGEPPLHF	TGTGCCAGCAGCTCCGGGACAGGGGAACCACCCCTCCACTTT
NA	NA	15	TRBJ1-5	TRBV7-2	CASSSQQGGSQPQHF	TGTGCCAGCAGCTCTCAACAGGGCGGTAGTCAGCCCCAGCATTTT
NA	NA	12	TRBJ2-1	TRBV2	CASSDPGNEQFF	TGTGCCAGCAGTGATCCAGGGAATGAGCAGTTCTTC
TRBD1	NA	15	TRBJ2-2	TRBV27	CASSPWTGGAGELFF	TGTGCCAGCAGTCCCTGGACAGGGGGGGCCGGGGAGCTGTTTTTT
TRBD1	NA	15	TRBJ1-5	TRBV2	CASSASTGGDQPQHF	TGTGCCAGCAGCGCTTCGACAGGGGGAGATCAGCCCCAGCATTTT
NA	NA	16	TRBJ1-1	TRBV5-1	CASSLARGGGDTEAFF	TGCGCCAGCAGCTTGGCCCGGGGAGGCGGGGACACTGAAGCTTTCTTT
NA	NA	14	TRBJ1-1	TRBV5-4	CASSRGGGGTEAFF	TGTGCCAGCAGCAGAGGCGGGGGTGGCACTGAAGCTTTCTTT
NA	NA	14	TRBJ2-5	TRBV7-9	CASSLSTGAETQYF	TGTGCCAGCAGCTTAAGTACAGGAGCAGAGACCCAGTACTTC
NA	NA	15	TRBJ1-1	TRBV15	CATSREARANTEAFF	TGTGCCACCAGCAGAGAAGCCAGGGCGAACACTGAAGCTTTCTTT
TRBD2	NA	15	TRBJ2-1	TRBV5-5	CASSRDSGGANEQFF	TGTGCCAGCAGCCGTGATAGCGGGGGGGCGAATGAGCAGTTCTTC
TRBD2	NA	17	TRBJ2-3	TRBV2	CASTRTSGGLSTDTQYF	TGTGCCAGCACCCGGACTAGCGGGGGCCTTAGCACAGATACGCAGTATTTT
TRBD1	NA	15	TRBJ1-5	TRBV2	CASSEVDRVGQPQHF	TGTGCCAGCAGTGAGGTGGACAGGGTAGGTCAGCCCCAGCATTTT
NA	NA	13	TRBJ1-2	TRBV28	CASKMQDLGGYTF	TGTGCCAGCAAAATGCAGGATCTCGGTGGCTACACCTTC
NA	NA	14	TRBJ2-1	TRBV12-5	CASGNTTVPREQFF	TGTGCTAGTGGAAACACGACAGTCCCCAGAGAGCAGTTCTTC
NA	NA	15	TRBJ1-4	TRBV5-1	CASSLALGENEKLFF	TGCGCCAGCAGCCTCGCCCTGGGAGAGAACGAAAAACTGTTTTTT